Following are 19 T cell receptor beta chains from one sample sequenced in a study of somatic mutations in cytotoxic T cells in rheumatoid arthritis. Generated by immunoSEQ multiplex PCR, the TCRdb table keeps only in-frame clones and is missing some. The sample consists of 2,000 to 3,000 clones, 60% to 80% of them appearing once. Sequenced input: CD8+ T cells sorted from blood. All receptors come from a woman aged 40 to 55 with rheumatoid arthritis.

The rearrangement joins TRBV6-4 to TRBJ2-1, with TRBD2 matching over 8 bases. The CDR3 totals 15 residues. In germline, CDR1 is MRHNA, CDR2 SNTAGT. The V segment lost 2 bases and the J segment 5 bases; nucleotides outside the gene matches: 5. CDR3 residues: CASSDGRGDNNEQFF. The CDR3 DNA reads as TGTGCCAGCAGTGACGGGCGGGGGGATAACAATGAGCAGTTCTTC.

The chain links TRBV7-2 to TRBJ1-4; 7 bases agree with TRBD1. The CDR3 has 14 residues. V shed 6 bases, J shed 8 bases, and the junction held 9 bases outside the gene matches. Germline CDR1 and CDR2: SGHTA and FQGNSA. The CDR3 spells CASRTTGFPEKLFF. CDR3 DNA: TGTGCCAGCAGAACGACAGGGTTCCCAGAAAAACTGTTTTTT.

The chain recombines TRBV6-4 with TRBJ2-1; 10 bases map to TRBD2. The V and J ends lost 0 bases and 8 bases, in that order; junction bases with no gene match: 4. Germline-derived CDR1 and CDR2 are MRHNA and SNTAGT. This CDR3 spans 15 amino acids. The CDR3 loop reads CASSDSSSGGDEQFF. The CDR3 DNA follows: TGTGCCAGCAGTGACTCGTCTAGCGGGGGCGATGAGCAGTTCTTC.

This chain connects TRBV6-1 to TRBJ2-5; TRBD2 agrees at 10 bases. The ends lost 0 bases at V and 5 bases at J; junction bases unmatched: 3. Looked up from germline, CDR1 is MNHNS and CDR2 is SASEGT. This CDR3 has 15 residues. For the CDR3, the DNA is TGTGCCAGCAGTGAAGCCAGCGGGGGGGTTGAGACCCAGTACTTC. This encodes CASSEASGGVETQYF.

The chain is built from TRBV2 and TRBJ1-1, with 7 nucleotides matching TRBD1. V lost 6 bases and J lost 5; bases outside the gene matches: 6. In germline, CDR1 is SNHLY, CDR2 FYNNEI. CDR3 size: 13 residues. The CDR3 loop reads CASSRQGGTEAFF. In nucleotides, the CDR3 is TGTGCCAGCAGCAGACAGGGCGGGACTGAAGCTTTCTTT.

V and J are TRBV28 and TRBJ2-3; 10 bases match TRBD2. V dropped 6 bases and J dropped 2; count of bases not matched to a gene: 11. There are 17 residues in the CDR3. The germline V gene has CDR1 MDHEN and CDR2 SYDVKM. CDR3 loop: CASSPAASGSNTDTQYF. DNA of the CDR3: TGTGCCAGCAGCCCAGCGGCTAGCGGGAGCAACACAGATACGCAGTATTTT.

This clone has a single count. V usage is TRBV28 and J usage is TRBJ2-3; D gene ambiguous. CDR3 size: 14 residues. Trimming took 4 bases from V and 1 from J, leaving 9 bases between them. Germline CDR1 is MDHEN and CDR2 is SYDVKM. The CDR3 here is CASSSGLGTDTQYF. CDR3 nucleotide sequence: TGTGCCAGCAGTTCCGGTCTCGGCACAGATACGCAGTATTTT.

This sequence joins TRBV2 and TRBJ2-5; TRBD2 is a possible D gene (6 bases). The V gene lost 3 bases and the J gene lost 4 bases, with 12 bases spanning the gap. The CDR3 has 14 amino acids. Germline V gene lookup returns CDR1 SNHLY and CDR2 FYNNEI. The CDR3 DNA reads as TGTGCCAGCAGTGACTTTGCGGGGAGAGAGACCCAGTACTTC. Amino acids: CASSDFAGRETQYF.

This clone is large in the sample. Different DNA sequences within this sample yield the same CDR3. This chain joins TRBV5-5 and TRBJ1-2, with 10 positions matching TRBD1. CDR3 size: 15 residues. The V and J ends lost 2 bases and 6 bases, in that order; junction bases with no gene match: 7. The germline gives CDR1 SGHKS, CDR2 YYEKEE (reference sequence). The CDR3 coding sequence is TGTGCCAGCAGCTTCGGGACAGGGGTAGGGGATGGCTACACCTTC. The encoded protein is CASSFGTGVGDGYTF.

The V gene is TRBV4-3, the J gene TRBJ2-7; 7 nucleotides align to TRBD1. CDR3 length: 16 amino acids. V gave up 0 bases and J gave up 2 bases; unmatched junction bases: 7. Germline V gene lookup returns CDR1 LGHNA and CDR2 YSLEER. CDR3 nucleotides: TGCGCCAGCAGCCAAGATGGCCCCGGGACAGCCTACGAGCAGTACTTC. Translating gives CASSQDGPGTAYEQYF.

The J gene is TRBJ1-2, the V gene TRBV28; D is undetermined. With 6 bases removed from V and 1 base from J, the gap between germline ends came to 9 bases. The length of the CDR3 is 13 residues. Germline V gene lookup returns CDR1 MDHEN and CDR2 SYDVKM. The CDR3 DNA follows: TGTGCCAGCAGCCCAATCGGTAACTATGGCTACACCTTC. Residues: CASSPIGNYGYTF.

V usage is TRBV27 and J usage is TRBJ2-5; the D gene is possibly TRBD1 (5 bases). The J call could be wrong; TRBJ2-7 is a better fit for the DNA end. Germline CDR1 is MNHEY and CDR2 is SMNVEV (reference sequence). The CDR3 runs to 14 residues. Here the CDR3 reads CASSPSPGFHEQYF. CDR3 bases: TGTGCCAGCAGCCCCAGCCCAGGGTTCCACGAGCAGTACTTC.

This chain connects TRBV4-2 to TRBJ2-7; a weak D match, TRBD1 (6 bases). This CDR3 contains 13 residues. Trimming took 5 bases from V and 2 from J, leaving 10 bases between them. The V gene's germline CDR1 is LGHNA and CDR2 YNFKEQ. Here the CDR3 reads CASSSGTTYEQYF. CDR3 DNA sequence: TGTGCCAGCAGCTCCGGGACAACCTACGAGCAGTACTTC.

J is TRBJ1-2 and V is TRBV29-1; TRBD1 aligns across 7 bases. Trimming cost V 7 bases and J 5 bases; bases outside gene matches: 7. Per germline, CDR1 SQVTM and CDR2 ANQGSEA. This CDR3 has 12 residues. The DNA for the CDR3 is TGCAGCGATCGGGACAGCCGTTATGGCTACACCTTC. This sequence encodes CSDRDSRYGYTF.

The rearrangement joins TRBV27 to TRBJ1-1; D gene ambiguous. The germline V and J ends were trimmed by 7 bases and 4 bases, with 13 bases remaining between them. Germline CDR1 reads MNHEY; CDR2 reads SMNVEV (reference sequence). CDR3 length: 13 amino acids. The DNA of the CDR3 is TGTGCCAGCACCCTTACGGAGGGCACTGAAGCTTTCTTT. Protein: CASTLTEGTEAFF.

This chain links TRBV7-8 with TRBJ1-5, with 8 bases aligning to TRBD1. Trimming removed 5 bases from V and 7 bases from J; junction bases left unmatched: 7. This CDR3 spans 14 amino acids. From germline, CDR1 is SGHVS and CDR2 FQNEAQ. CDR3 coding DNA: TGTGCCAGCAGCCCGACAGGGGAGAAACAGCCCCAGCATTTT. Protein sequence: CASSPTGEKQPQHF.

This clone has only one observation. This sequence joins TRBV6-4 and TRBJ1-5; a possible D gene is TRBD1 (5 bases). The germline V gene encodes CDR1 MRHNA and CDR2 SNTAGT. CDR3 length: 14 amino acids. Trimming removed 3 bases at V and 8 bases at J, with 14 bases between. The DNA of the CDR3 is TGTGCCAGCAGTGAAGGGGAGGGAACTGAGCCCCAGCATTTT. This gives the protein CASSEGEGTEPQHF.

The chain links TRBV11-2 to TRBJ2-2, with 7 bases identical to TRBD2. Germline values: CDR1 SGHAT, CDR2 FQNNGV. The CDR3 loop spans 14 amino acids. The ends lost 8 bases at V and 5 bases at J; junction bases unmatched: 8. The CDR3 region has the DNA TGTGCCAGCGGATGCTGCGGGGGAACCGGGGAGCTGTTTTTT. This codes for CASGCCGGTGELFF. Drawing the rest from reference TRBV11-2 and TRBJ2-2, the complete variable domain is EAGVAQSPRYKIIEKRQSVAFWCNPISGHATLYWYQQILGQGPKLLIQFQNNGVVDDSQLPKDRFSAERLKGVDSTLKIQPAKLEDSAVYLCASGCCGGTGELFFGEGSRLTVL.

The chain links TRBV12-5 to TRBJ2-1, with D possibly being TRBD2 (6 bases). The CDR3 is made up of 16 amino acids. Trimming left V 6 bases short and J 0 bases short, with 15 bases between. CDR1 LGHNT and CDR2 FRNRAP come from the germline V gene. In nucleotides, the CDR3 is TGTGCTAGTGGACCCGACGGGAGTGGCTCCTACAATGAGCAGTTCTTC. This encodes CASGPDGSGSYNEQFF.